Reported below is one T cell receptor (beta chain). The data originate from a study of blood T cell repertoires in COVID-19. The overall study: The samples span acute and convalescent COVID-19 from the United States, Italy and Spain. T cells, B-cell-depleted T cells, or PBMCs provided the cDNA or gDNA that served as material.

Original processing notes: Reference gene primer amplification yielded estimated nucleated cell counts. Generated by immunoSEQ multiplex PCR, the TCRdb table keeps only in-frame clones and is missing some. V, J and clone size are those of that table, while D and trimming were read from the DNA. The table includes around 60,000 clones, over 75% detected once. The germline gives CDR1 MNHEY, CDR2 SVGEGT. Trimming took off 2 bases at V and 3 bases at J, with 4 bases between the two ends. This CDR3 contains 12 residues. This receptor was identified in a man aged 55 to 70 with acute or convalescent COVID-19. The chain uses TRBV6-2 or TRBV6-3 and TRBJ2-5, with unresolved D. The sample comprised peripheral blood. CDR3 residues: CASSYTEETQYF. CDR3 nucleotide sequence: TGTGCCAGCAGTTACACGGAAGAGACCCAGTACTTC.